These 28 T cell receptor beta chains came from one sample sequenced in a study of cytomegalovirus exposure and HLA in healthy donors. The study ran its PCR with 60 Vbeta and 13 Jbeta primers. Repertoires were generated with immunoSEQ multiplex PCR, while TCRdb's copy carries only in-frame clones and drops some. The data hold 200,000 to 300,000 clones, with around 76% observed a single time. Sequenced sample: PBMCs. The source of these receptors is a woman between 40 and 55 years old in good health and CMV-seropositive.

This clone appeared a few times. This sequence joins TRBV19 and TRBJ2-1; 15 bases match TRBD2. The trim removed 5 bases at V and 4 bases at J, leaving 6 bases unmatched. Looked up from germline, CDR1 is LNHDA and CDR2 is SQIVND (reference sequence). The CDR3 is made up of 17 amino acids. CDR3 in DNA: TGTGCCAGTAGTTCCGTCGGGACTAGCGGGGGGTACAATGAGCAGTTCTTC. It codes for CASSSVGTSGGYNEQFF.

V is TRBV15 and J is TRBJ1-5; possible D gene TRBD1, 6 bases. This CDR3 region has 15 residues. Germline V lookup: CDR1 LNHNV, CDR2 YYDKDF (reference sequence). V gave up 0 bases and J gave up 4 bases, with 10 bases separating them. The CDR3 protein is CATSRDPRGNQPQHF. CDR3 nucleotide sequence: TGTGCCACCAGCAGAGATCCCAGGGGAAATCAGCCCCAGCATTTT.

The J gene is TRBJ2-2, the V gene TRBV9, with D perhaps TRBD1 (6 bases). The CDR3 sequence is 15 residues long. Between the trimmed V and J ends, which lost 4 bases and 5 bases, there was a span of 15 bases. The germline gives CDR1 SGDLS, CDR2 YYNGEE. CDR3 DNA sequence: TGTGCCAGCAGCTGGCAGGGGCAACCGACCGGGGAGCTGTTTTTT. The encoded protein is CASSWQGQPTGELFF.

The rearrangement uses TRBV27 and TRBJ2-5; 7 bases align to TRBD2. V was pared by 4 bases and J by 1 base, with 6 bases of the junction left unmatched. This CDR3 region has 15 residues. Germline V gives CDR1 MNHEY, CDR2 SMNVEV (reference sequence). The CDR3 nucleotides read TGTGCCAGCAGTTCCCCGGGGGGTTCCCAAGAGACCCAGTACTTC. Its translation is CASSSPGGSQETQYF.

The genes are TRBV2 and TRBJ2-7; 10 nucleotides agree with TRBD1. Per germline, CDR1 SNHLY and CDR2 FYNNEI. The CDR3 is 12 amino acids. V lost 8 bases and J lost 5; bases outside the gene matches: 3. In nucleotides, the CDR3 is TGTGCCAGCGGGACAGGGGTCAACGAGCAGTACTTC. Translating gives CASGTGVNEQYF.

As concerns this clone: Other nucleotide sequences in the sample specify the same CDR3. The chain has TRBV4-3 and TRBJ1-2; no clear D gene. The CDR3 totals 13 residues. V was clipped by 0 bases and J by 4 bases, with 6 bases between them. Germline-derived CDR1 and CDR2 are LGHNA and YSLEER. CDR3 nucleotides: TGCGCCAGCAGCCAAGATCGGTCCTATGGCTACACCTTC. Its translation: CASSQDRSYGYTF.

The chain links TRBV9 to TRBJ2-7; 11 bases agree with TRBD1. The V gene end was trimmed by 0 bases and the J gene end by 4 bases; junction bases not matched to a gene: 3. The germline V gene has CDR1 SGDLS and CDR2 YYNGEE. This CDR3 region has 15 residues. The CDR3 nucleotides are TGTGCCAGCAGCGTAGTGGGGGACAGGGGGTACGAGCAGTACTTC. This encodes CASSVVGDRGYEQYF.

The chain links TRBV6-5 to TRBJ1-2; weak D call: TRBD1 (6 bases). Germline CDR1 reads MNHEY; CDR2 reads SVGAGI. CDR3 length equals 14 residues. V lost 6 bases to trimming and J lost 2 bases, with 13 bases between them. The CDR3 region is CASRRDRQNYGYTF. CDR3 in DNA: TGTGCCAGCAGGAGAGACAGGCAAAACTATGGCTACACCTTC.

This CDR3 is CASSFGQGSSGELFF. The CDR3 DNA reads as TGTGCCAGCAGTTTTGGACAGGGGTCTTCCGGGGAGCTGTTTTTT. The chain joins TRBV6-5 to TRBJ2-2; 9 nucleotides align to TRBD1. V gave up 4 bases and J gave up 6 bases; unmatched junction bases: 6. CDR1 and CDR2 from the germline V gene are MNHEY and SVGAGI. The CDR3 covers 15 residues.

This clone has only one observation. The rearrangement joins TRBV30 to TRBJ1-3; D is uncertain. This CDR3 has 15 residues. The V end lost 7 bases, the J end lost 0 bases, and 16 bases lay between the germline ends. In germline, CDR1 is GTSNPN, CDR2 SVGIG (reference sequence). The CDR3 DNA reads as TGTGCCTTCTCGTACTGGTCTTCCTCTGGAAACACCATATATTTT. Its translation is CAFSYWSSSGNTIYF. Based on the CDR3 plus reference TRBV30 and TRBJ1-3, the full variable domain is SQTIHQWPATLVQPVGSPLSLECTVEGTSNPNLYWYRQAAGRGLQLLFYSVGIGQISSEVPQNLSASRPQDRQFILSSKKLLLSDSGFYLCAFSYWSSSGNTIYFGEGSWLTVV.

This chain links TRBV30 with TRBJ1-1; 10 bases map to TRBD1. The V and J ends lost 3 bases and 0 bases, in that order; junction bases with no gene match: 7. Germline values: CDR1 GTSNPN, CDR2 SVGIG (reference sequence). This CDR3 region has 16 residues. CDR3 in amino acids: CAWRRQGANMNTEAFF. CDR3 nucleotides: TGTGCCTGGAGGAGACAGGGGGCCAATATGAACACTGAAGCTTTCTTT.

A remark on this clone: Other DNA sequences in this sample translate to the same CDR3. The chain joins TRBV6-5 to TRBJ1-4; D might be TRBD1 (6 bases). The germline CDR1 and CDR2 sequences are MNHEY and SVGAGI. The V and J ends lost 0 bases and 14 bases respectively, with 16 bases between them. This CDR3 has 14 residues. The CDR3 loop is CASSYSTIGRGLFF. CDR3 in DNA: TGTGCCAGCAGTTACTCCACCATAGGGAGGGGGCTGTTTTTT.

This clone came up once. This chain connects TRBV5-8 to TRBJ2-6; 7 bases line up with TRBD1. Germline loops: CDR1 SGHTS, CDR2 YDEGEE. The J segment lost 1 base and the V segment lost 5 bases, leaving 3 bases of the junction unmatched. This CDR3 region has 15 residues. CDR3 DNA sequence: TGTGCCAGCAGAAAGACAGGGTCTGGGGCCAACGTCCTGACTTTC. Its protein product is CASRKTGSGANVLTF.

The rearrangement links TRBV6-5 to TRBJ1-1, with D hard to call. V lost 6 bases, J lost 4 bases, and 12 bases lay in between. Germline V CDR1 and CDR2: MNHEY, SVGAGI. The CDR3 length is 13 residues. CDR3 sequence (DNA): TGTGCCAGCAGAAGAAGGGAGAGCACTGAAGCTTTCTTT. Translated, it gives CASRRRESTEAFF.

V is TRBV27 and J is TRBJ2-1; D might be TRBD1 (6 bases). The CDR3 totals 13 residues. The germline gives CDR1 MNHEY, CDR2 SMNVEV (reference sequence). The V end was cut by 4 bases, the J end by 4 bases, with 8 bases between. The CDR3 reads CASSYREYNEQFF. The CDR3 DNA is TGTGCCAGCAGTTACAGGGAATACAATGAGCAGTTCTTC.

The genes are TRBV6-5 and TRBJ1-2; 8 nucleotides match TRBD1. CDR3 size: 13 residues. The junction had 6 bases not matched to a gene; V was cut back by 0 bases and J by 12 bases. Germline CDR1 reads MNHEY; CDR2 reads SVGAGI. The CDR3 DNA reads as TGTGCCAGCAGTTACTCCTCGGACAGGGTCCACACCTTC. Its translation is CASSYSSDRVHTF.

This rearrangement joins TRBV7-9 to TRBJ2-7, with 13 bases identical to TRBD2. The CDR3 extends over 14 amino acids. Germline trimming cut 3 bases from V and 5 bases from J; bases unmatched to any gene: 1. Germline V gene sequence: CDR1 SEHNR, CDR2 FQNEAQ (reference sequence). The CDR3 spells CASSFGLAGDEQYF. CDR3 DNA sequence: TGTGCCAGCAGCTTCGGACTAGCGGGGGACGAGCAGTACTTC.

The chain combines TRBV11-3 with TRBJ1-3; D gene uncertain. This CDR3 is built from 15 residues. V shed 3 bases and J shed 0 bases, with 9 bases lying between them. Germline values: CDR1 SGHNT, CDR2 YENEEA. Written as DNA, the CDR3 is TGTGCCAGCAGCTTGGAGGTTCGCTCTGGAAACACCATATATTTT. Translated, it gives CASSLEVRSGNTIYF.

This clone showed up just a few times. This chain connects TRBV9 to TRBJ1-4; D not certain. CDR1 SGDLS and CDR2 YYNGEE come from the germline V gene. This CDR3 comprises 16 residues. V was trimmed by 0 bases and J by 8 bases, leaving 17 bases between them. This CDR3 reads CASSVAPLGGREKLFF. In DNA form, the CDR3 reads TGTGCCAGCAGCGTAGCTCCCCTGGGAGGGAGGGAAAAACTGTTTTTT.

The chain recombines TRBV4-1 with TRBJ2-7, with a weak D call TRBD2 (6 bases). V dropped 2 bases and J dropped 3 bases, with 14 bases sitting between them. Germline V gene data show CDR1 as MGHRA and CDR2 as YSYEKL. This CDR3 has 15 residues. CDR3 sequence reads: CASSQLSRGNYEQYF. CDR3 DNA: TGCGCCAGCAGCCAACTAAGTCGGGGGAACTACGAGCAGTACTTC.

This clone occurred a few times. This chain joins TRBV7-2 and TRBJ2-7; D is unresolved. The CDR3 has 13 amino acids. Trimming cost V 6 bases and J 0 bases, with 9 bases left between them. Per germline, CDR1 SGHTA and CDR2 FQGNSA. DNA of the CDR3: TGTGCCAGCAGTACGGAGACCTCCTACGAGCAGTACTTC. This translates into CASSTETSYEQYF.

The chain employs TRBV29-1 and TRBJ2-7; TRBD1 is a possible D gene (5 bases). V shed 2 bases and J shed 0 bases, with 8 bases lying between them. This CDR3 is 13 amino acids long. Germline-derived CDR1 and CDR2 are SQVTM and ANQGSEA. DNA for the CDR3: TGCAGCGTTGAAACAGGTAGCTCCTACGAGCAGTACTTC. As protein: CSVETGSSYEQYF.

This rearrangement joins TRBV5-6 to TRBJ2-5, with D tentatively TRBD1 (5 bases). This CDR3 is 14 amino acids long. The V end was cut by 0 bases, the J end by 4 bases, with 10 bases between. Germline V gene lookup returns CDR1 SGHDT and CDR2 YYEEEE. DNA for the CDR3: TGTGCCAGCAGCTTGGTAGGGGTTTCAGAGACCCAGTACTTC. As protein: CASSLVGVSETQYF.

The chain couples TRBV6-5 to TRBJ1-5; 9 nucleotides align to TRBD1. This CDR3 contains 15 residues. The V gene's germline CDR1 is MNHEY and CDR2 SVGAGI. The V gene end was trimmed by 5 bases and the J gene end by 6 bases; junction bases not matched to a gene: 8. CDR3 coding DNA: TGTGCCAGCAGTCTAACAGGGGGCATGGGTCAGCCCCAGCATTTT. It codes for CASSLTGGMGQPQHF.

The chain has TRBV7-3 and TRBJ2-1, with D tentatively TRBD2 (5 bases). V was trimmed by 5 bases and J by 5 bases, leaving 16 bases between them. CDR3 length: 15 residues. CDR1 is SGHTA, CDR2 FQGTGA, per germline. CDR3 coding DNA: TGTGCCAGCAGCCTAGGAGGCAGAAACAACAATGAGCAGTTCTTC. It specifies CASSLGGRNNNEQFF. The variable domain in full, with the rest retrieved from reference TRBV7-3 and TRBJ2-1, is GAGVSQTPSNKVTEKGKYVELRCDPISGHTALYWYRQSLGQGPEFLIYFQGTGAADDSGLPNDRFFAVRPEGSVSTLKIQRTERGDSAVYLCASSLGGRNNNEQFFGPGTRLTVL.

DNA of the CDR3: TGCGCCAGCAGTCCAGGGCTAGCGGGAGTGTACAATGAGCAGTTCTTC. This sequence encodes CASSPGLAGVYNEQFF. The J gene is TRBJ2-1, the V gene TRBV10-1; 10 positions match TRBD2. Germline V gene sequence: CDR1 WNHNN, CDR2 SYGVQD (reference sequence). This CDR3 is 16 amino acids long. The trim removed 5 bases at V and 4 bases at J, leaving 8 bases unmatched.

In regard to this clone: One end of the junction is discordant with germline, which a read error may explain. The gene calls are TRBV7-7 and TRBJ2-5; TRBD2 aligns across 7 bases. The CDR3 totals 16 residues. Looked up from germline, CDR1 is SSHAT and CDR2 is FNYEAQ (reference sequence). The CDR3 DNA is TGTGCTAGCAGCTTGGGGCGGGAGCGGTTACGGGAGACCCAGTACTTC. Protein: CASSLGRERLRETQYF.

The chain is built from TRBV5-6 and TRBJ1-1; 7 bases align to TRBD1. Germline assignment: CDR1 SGHDT and CDR2 YYEEEE. V shed 3 bases, J shed 10 bases, and the junction held 6 bases outside the gene matches. CDR3 length equals 12 residues. The CDR3 protein is CASSYSAGGAFF. DNA for the CDR3: TGTGCCAGCAGCTATTCAGCAGGGGGAGCTTTCTTT.